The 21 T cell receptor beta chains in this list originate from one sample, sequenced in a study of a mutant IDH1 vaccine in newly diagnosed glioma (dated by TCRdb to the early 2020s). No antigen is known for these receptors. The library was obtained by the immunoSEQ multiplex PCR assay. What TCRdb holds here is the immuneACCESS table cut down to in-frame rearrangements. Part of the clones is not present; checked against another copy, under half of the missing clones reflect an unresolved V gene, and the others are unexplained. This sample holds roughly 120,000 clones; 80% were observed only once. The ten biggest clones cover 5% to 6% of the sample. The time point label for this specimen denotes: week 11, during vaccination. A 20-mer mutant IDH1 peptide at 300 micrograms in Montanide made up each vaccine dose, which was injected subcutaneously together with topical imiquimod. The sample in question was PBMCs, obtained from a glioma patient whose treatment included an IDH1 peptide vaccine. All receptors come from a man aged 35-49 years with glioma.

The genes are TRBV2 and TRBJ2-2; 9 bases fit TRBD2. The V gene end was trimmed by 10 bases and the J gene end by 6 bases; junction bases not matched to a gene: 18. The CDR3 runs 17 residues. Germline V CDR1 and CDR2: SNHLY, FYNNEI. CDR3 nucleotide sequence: TGTGCCACCGGGATAAGCGGGAGGCCCCTCCCCCCCGGGGAGCTGTTTTTT. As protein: CATGISGRPLPPGELFF.

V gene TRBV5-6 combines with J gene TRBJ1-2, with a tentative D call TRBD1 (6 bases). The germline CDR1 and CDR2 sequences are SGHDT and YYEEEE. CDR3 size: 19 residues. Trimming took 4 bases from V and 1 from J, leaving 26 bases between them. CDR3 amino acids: CASSTILGGQSNFNYGYTF. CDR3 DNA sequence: TGTGCCAGCAGCACGATCTTGGGAGGACAGTCGAACTTTAACTATGGCTACACCTTC.

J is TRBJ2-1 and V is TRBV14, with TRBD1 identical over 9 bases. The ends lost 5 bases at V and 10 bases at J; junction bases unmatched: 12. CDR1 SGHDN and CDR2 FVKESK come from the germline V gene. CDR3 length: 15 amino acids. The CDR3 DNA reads TGTGCCAGCAGCGAGGGGACAGGGTCGGTCCAAGAGCAGTTCTTC. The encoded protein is CASSEGTGSVQEQFF.

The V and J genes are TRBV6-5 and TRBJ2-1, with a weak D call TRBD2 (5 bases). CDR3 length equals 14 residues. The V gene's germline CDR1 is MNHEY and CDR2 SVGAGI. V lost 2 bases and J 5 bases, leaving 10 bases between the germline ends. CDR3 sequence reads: CASSYERAHNEQFF. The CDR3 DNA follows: TGTGCCAGCAGTTACGAGAGGGCACACAATGAGCAGTTCTTC.

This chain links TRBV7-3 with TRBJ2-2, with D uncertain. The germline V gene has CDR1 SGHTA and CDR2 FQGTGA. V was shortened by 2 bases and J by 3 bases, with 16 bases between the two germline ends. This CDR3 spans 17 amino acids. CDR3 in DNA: TGTGCCAGCAGCTTACTCCCTAAGGGATTCTACACCGGGGAGCTGTTTTTT. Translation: CASSLLPKGFYTGELFF. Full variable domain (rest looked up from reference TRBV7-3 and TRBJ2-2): GAGVSQTPSNKVTEKGKYVELRCDPISGHTALYWYRQSLGQGPEFLIYFQGTGAADDSGLPNDRFFAVRPEGSVSTLKIQRTERGDSAVYLCASSLLPKGFYTGELFFGEGSRLTVL.

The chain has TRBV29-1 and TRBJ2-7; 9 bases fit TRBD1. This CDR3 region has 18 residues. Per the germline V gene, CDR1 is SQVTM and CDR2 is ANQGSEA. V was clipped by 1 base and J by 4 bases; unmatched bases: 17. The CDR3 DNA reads TGCAGCGTTGAAGCGCCCTCCGGACAGGGGATAATCGGATACGAGCAGTACTTC. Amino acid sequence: CSVEAPSGQGIIGYEQYF.

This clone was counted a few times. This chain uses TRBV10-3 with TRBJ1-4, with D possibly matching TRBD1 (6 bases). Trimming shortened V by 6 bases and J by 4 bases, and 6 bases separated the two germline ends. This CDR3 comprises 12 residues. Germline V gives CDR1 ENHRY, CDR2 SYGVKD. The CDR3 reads CAIRDSNEKLFF. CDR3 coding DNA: TGTGCCATCAGGGACAGTAATGAAAAACTGTTTTTT.

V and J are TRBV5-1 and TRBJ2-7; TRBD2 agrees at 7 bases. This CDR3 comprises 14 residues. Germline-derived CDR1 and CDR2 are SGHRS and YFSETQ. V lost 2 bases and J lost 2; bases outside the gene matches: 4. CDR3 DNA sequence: TGCGCCAGCAGCTTTAACGGGGGGACCTACGAGCAGTACTTC. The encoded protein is CASSFNGGTYEQYF.

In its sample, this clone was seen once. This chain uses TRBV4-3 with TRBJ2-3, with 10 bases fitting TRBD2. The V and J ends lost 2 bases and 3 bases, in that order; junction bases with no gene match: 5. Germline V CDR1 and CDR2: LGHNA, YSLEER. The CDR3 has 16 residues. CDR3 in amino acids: CASSQQAGGPTDTQYF. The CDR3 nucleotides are TGCGCCAGCAGCCAACAAGCGGGAGGGCCTACAGATACGCAGTATTTT.

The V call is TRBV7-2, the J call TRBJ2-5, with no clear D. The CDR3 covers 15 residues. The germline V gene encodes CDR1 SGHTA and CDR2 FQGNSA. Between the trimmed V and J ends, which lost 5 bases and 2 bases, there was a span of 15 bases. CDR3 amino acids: CASSTNVGQQETQYF. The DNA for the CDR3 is TGTGCCAGCAGCACAAACGTCGGCCAGCAAGAGACCCAGTACTTC.

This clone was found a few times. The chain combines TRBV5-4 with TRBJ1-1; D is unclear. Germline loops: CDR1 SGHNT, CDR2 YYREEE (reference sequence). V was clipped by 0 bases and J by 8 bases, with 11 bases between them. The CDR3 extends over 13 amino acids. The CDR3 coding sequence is TGTGCCAGCAGCTTGGCCGGGTTCCTAGAAGCTTTCTTT. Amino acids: CASSLAGFLEAFF.

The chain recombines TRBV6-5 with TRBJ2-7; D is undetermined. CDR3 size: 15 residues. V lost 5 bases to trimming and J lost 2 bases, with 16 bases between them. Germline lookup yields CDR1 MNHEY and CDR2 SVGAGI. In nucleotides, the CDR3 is TGTGCCAGCAGTCCGGACCCCCCACCCCCCTACGAGCAGTACTTC. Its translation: CASSPDPPPPYEQYF.

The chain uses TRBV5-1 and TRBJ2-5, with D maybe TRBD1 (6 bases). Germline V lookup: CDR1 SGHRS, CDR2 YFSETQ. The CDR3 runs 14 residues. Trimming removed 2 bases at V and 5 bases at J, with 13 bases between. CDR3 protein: CASSLSGARETQYF. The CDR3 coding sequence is TGCGCCAGCAGCTTATCAGGGGCGCGGGAGACCCAGTACTTC.

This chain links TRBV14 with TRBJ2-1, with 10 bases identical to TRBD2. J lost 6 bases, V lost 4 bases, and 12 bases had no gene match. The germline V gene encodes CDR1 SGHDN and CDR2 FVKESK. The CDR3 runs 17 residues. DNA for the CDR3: TGTGCCAGCAGCCCCAAGGAGCCTAGCGGGAGAAGCAATGAGCAGTTCTTC. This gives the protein CASSPKEPSGRSNEQFF.

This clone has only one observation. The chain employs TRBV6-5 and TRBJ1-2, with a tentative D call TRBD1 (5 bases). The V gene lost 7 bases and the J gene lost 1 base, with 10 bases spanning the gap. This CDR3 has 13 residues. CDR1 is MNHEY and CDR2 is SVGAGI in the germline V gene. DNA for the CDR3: TGTGCCAGCAATGGAGGGGTTAACTATGGCTACACCTTC. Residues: CASNGGVNYGYTF.

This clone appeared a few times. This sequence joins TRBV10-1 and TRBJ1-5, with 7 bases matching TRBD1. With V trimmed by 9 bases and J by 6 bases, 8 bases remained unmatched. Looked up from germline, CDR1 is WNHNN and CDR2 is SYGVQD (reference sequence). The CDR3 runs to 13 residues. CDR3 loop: CASSQGVGQPQHF. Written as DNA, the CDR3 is TGCGCCAGTTCCCAGGGGGTCGGTCAGCCCCAGCATTTT.

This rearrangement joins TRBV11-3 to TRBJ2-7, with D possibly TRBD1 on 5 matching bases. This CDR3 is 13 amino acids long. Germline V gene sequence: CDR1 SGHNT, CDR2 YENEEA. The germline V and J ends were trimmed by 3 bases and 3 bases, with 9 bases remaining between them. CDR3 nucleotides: TGTGCCAGCAGCTTGGACAATCTCTACGAGCAGTACTTC. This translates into CASSLDNLYEQYF.

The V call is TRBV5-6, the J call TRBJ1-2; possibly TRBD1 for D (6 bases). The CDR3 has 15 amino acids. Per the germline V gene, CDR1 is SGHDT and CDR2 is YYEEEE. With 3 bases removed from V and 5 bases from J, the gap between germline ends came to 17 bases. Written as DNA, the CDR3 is TGTGCCAGCAGCTCCACATTACAGGGATTGTATGGCTACACCTTC. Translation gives CASSSTLQGLYGYTF.

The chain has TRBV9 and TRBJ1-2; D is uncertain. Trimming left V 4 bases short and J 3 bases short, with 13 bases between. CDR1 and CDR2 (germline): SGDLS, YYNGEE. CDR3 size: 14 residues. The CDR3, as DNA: TGTGCCAGCAGCTCCCAGCCCGGGGACTATGGCTACACCTTC. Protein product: CASSSQPGDYGYTF. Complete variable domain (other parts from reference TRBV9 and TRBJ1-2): DSGVTQTPKHLITATGQRVTLRCSPRSGDLSVYWYQQSLDQGLQFLIQYYNGEERAKGNILERFSAQQFPDLHSELNLSSLELGDSALYFCASSSQPGDYGYTFGSGTRLTVV.

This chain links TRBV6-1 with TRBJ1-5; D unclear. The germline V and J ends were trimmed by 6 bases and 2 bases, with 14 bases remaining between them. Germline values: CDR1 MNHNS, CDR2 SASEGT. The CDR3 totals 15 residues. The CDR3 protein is CASSVNTVGNQPQHF. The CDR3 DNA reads TGTGCCAGCAGCGTGAACACCGTCGGCAATCAGCCCCAGCATTTT.

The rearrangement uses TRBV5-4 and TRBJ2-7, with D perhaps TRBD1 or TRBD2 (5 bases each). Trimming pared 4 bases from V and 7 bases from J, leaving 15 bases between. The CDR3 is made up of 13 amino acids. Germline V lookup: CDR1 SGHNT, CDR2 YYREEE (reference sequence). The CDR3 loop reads CASSPGTVLEQYF. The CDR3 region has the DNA TGTGCCAGCAGCCCGGGGACCGTTCTTGAGCAGTACTTC.